This T cell receptor (beta chain) originates from a study of T cell repertoires in aging, cancer and after chemotherapy. Broader study findings: Immunological memory after chemotherapy cannot be judged from the repertoire data. Age-matched healthy donors had significantly more diverse, less clonal blood TCR repertoires than untreated cancer patients.

TRB rearrangements spanning V, D and J were amplified using mixed TRB-A/B primers. TCRdb fed the multiplex PCR reads into MiXCR, producing one record per CDR3 protein. Here the sample spans about a thousand distinct CDR3 sequences, roughly 22% being singletons. In its sample, this clonotype was seen once. Its matching antigen is unknown. Germline and junction disagree at one end, which may indicate a read error. Peripheral blood genomic DNA, not sorted cells or RNA, was the template. This CDR3 region has 14 residues. Germline V gives CDR1 MNHNS, CDR2 SASEGT. The sequenced material came from blood. This TCR was recovered from a human donor with a solid tumor. V usage is TRBV6-1 and J usage is TRBJ2-2; 12 positions match TRBD1. DNA for the CDR3: TGTGCCAGCGGGACAGGGGGCCTCACCGGGAAGCTGTTTTTT. It encodes CASGTGGLTGKLFF.